This T cell receptor beta chain was observed in a study of blood T cell repertoires in COVID-19. Turning to the study itself: COVID-19 samples collected from the United States, Italy and Spain covered acute and convalescent phases. T cells, B-cell-depleted T cells, or PBMCs provided the cDNA or gDNA that served as material.

CDR3 size: 13 residues. Germline V lookup: CDR1 SNHLY, CDR2 FYNNEI. The germline V and J ends were trimmed by 4 bases and 9 bases, with 10 bases remaining between them. Original processing methods: By means of reference gene primer amplification, nucleated cell counts were estimated. Sequencing was performed with immunoSEQ multiplex PCR; in TCRdb, only in-frame clones are kept and a portion is missing. D and trimming come from the DNA, and the V and J calls and clone size come from that table. Of 250,000 to 350,000 clones in the sample, roughly 90% are singletons; the top ten hold under 4.5%. The sequencing sample was made of peripheral blood. The V and J genes are TRBV2 and TRBJ1-6, with a weak D call TRBD1 (5 bases). This TCR derives from a woman between 45 and 65 years old with active or convalescent COVID-19. CDR3 protein: CASSGDGGSPLHF. CDR3 sequence (DNA): TGTGCCAGCAGTGGGGACGGGGGTTCACCCCTCCACTTT. Drawing the rest from reference TRBV2 and TRBJ1-6, the complete variable domain is EPEVTQTPSHQVTQMGQEVILRCVPISNHLYFYWYRQILGQKVEFLVSFYNNEISEKSEIFDDQFSVERPDGSNFTLKIRSTKLEDSAMYFCASSGDGGSPLHFGNGTRLTVT.